The 13 T cell receptor beta chains given below trace back to one sample, sequenced in a study of blood T cell repertoires in COVID-19. Libraries were prepared by immunoSEQ multiplex PCR; TCRdb keeps only in-frame clonotypes and omits some of them. The sample has fewer than 90,000 clones, approximately 85% seen once; the top ten hold 36%. The material sequenced was peripheral blood. The receptor source for this set is a man in his 70s with acute or convalescent COVID-19.

This chain joins TRBV7-2 and TRBJ1-5, with D possibly being TRBD1 (6 bases). CDR1 is SGHTA, CDR2 FQGNSA, per germline. This CDR3 has 14 amino acids. V was pared by 5 bases and J by 2 bases, with 10 bases between. The CDR3 nucleotides are TGTGCCAGCAGCAATACAGGGCGCAATCAGCCCCAGCATTTT. This translates into CASSNTGRNQPQHF.

Worth noting for this clone: Distinct nucleotide sequences in the sample also encode this CDR3. V gene TRBV3-1 (or the pseudogene TRBV3-2) combines with J gene TRBJ1-2; D is ambiguous. Germline V CDR1 and CDR2: LGHDT, YNNKEL (reference sequence). With 0 bases removed from V and 8 bases from J, the gap between germline ends came to 7 bases. The CDR3 sequence is 12 residues long. The CDR3 nucleotides read TGTGCCAGCAGCCAAGATTCGGGGGGCTACACCTTC. This encodes CASSQDSGGYTF.

The V and J genes are TRBV9 and TRBJ2-2, with D possibly being TRBD1 (7 bases). Germline V gene lookup returns CDR1 SGDLS and CDR2 YYNGEE. This CDR3 is 15 amino acids long. Trimming removed 0 bases at V and 8 bases at J, with 14 bases between. CDR3 sequence reads: CASSVGRQGGGELFF. The CDR3 DNA sequence: TGTGCCAGCAGCGTAGGACGCCAGGGGGGAGGGGAGCTGTTTTTT.

The chain joins TRBV19 to TRBJ1-4; 7 nucleotides match TRBD1. The CDR3 is 14 residues long. The V gene's germline CDR1 is LNHDA and CDR2 SQIVND (reference sequence). V lost 4 bases, J lost 3 bases, and 2 bases stayed unmatched. This CDR3 reads CASSTGQPNEKLFF. The CDR3 nucleotides read TGTGCCAGTAGTACGGGACAGCCTAATGAAAAACTGTTTTTT.

The genes are TRBV7-6 and TRBJ2-7, with D perhaps matching TRBD2 (5 bases). The CDR3 loop spans 12 amino acids. Germline CDR1 is SGHVS and CDR2 is FNYEAQ. The germline V and J ends were trimmed by 2 bases and 5 bases, with 7 bases remaining between them. DNA for the CDR3: TGTGCCAGCAGCTTACTACTAGACGAGCAGTACTTC. This translates into CASSLLLDEQYF.

This chain connects TRBV27 to TRBJ1-3; D is possibly TRBD1 (6 bases). Germline values: CDR1 MNHEY, CDR2 SMNVEV (reference sequence). Deletions cut 0 bases from V and 8 bases from J, with 14 bases between. The CDR3 totals 15 residues. The DNA for the CDR3 is TGTGCCAGCAGTTTATCGATAGGCCAGGGGCACACCATATATTTT. This codes for CASSLSIGQGHTIYF.

V usage is TRBV4-3 and J usage is TRBJ1-2, with 9 bases that match TRBD1. V gave up 4 bases and J gave up 4 bases; unmatched junction bases: 13. The CDR3 runs 17 residues. From germline, CDR1 is LGHNA and CDR2 YSLEER. The CDR3 DNA reads as TGCGCCAGCAGCCCGGGACAGGGCATTTCATCCTTCTATGGCTACACCTTC. It codes for CASSPGQGISSFYGYTF.

J is TRBJ1-1 and V is TRBV19, with TRBD1 matching over 10 bases. V shed 9 bases and J 1 base; nucleotides not matched to a gene: 2. Germline V lookup: CDR1 LNHDA, CDR2 SQIVND (reference sequence). The CDR3 is made up of 13 amino acids. The CDR3 DNA reads TGTGCCAGGGGGGACAGGGGGAACACTGAAGCTTTCTTT. This translates into CARGDRGNTEAFF. Full variable domain (outside the CDR3, taken from reference TRBV19 and TRBJ1-1): DGGITQSPKYLFRKEGQNVTLSCEQNLNHDAMYWYRQDPGQGLRLIYYSQIVNDFQKGDIAEGYSVSREKKESFPLTVTSAQKNPTAFYLCARGDRGNTEAFFGQGTRLTVV.

CDR3 region: CATSDPGQDTGELFF. CDR3 DNA: TGTGCCACCAGTGACCCTGGACAGGACACCGGGGAGCTGTTTTTT. The chain uses TRBV24-1 and TRBJ2-2; 7 positions agree with TRBD1. The V gene's germline CDR1 is KGHDR and CDR2 SFDVKD. The CDR3 covers 15 residues. Trimming at V came to 4 bases and at J to 3 bases, leaving 4 bases not matched to a gene.

The chain has TRBV7-9 and TRBJ2-1, with TRBD2 as a possible D gene (5 bases). Trimming cost V 0 bases and J 5 bases, with 11 bases left between them. The CDR3 has 15 residues. The germline V gene has CDR1 SEHNR and CDR2 FQNEAQ (reference sequence). The CDR3 region is CASSLAGNRHNEQFF. Here the CDR3 DNA reads TGTGCCAGCAGCTTAGCCGGGAATCGGCACAATGAGCAGTTCTTC. Supplemented by reference TRBV7-9 and TRBJ2-1, the full variable domain reads DTGVSQNPRHKITKRGQNVTFRCDPISEHNRLYWYRQTLGQGPEFLTYFQNEAQLEKSRLLSDRFSAERPKGSFSTLEIQRTEQGDSAMYLCASSLAGNRHNEQFFGPGTRLTVL.

This clone was detected a few times. V usage is TRBV18 and J usage is TRBJ2-7; a weak D match, TRBD1 (6 bases). V lost 3 bases, J lost 0 bases, and 12 bases lay in between. The CDR3 extends over 15 amino acids. Germline CDR1 KGHSH, CDR2 LQKENI. CDR3: CASSPTGTPSYEQYF. The CDR3 nucleotides are TGTGCCAGCTCACCTACCGGGACACCCTCCTACGAGCAGTACTTC.

There are a few counts of this clone. The chain carries TRBV10-3 and TRBJ1-1; 7 nucleotides agree with TRBD1. V dropped 0 bases and J dropped 4; count of bases not matched to a gene: 2. The CDR3 has 14 residues. Germline V lookup: CDR1 ENHRY, CDR2 SYGVKD. The CDR3 DNA follows: TGTGCCATCAGTGAGTCGACAGGGTCCACTGAAGCTTTCTTT. The encoded protein is CAISESTGSTEAFF.

This clone was found once. CDR3 in DNA: TGTGCCAGCAGCCCCCCCGGGACAGCTTATGGCTACACCTTC. This gives the protein CASSPPGTAYGYTF. V is TRBV7-8 and J is TRBJ1-2; 7 nucleotides match TRBD1. The germline gives CDR1 SGHVS, CDR2 FQNEAQ. The CDR3 sequence is 14 residues long. After removal of 5 bases from V and 5 bases from J, the junction contained 8 bases not matched to a gene.